One and the same sample provided the 8 T cell receptor beta chains below, sequenced in a study of beta chain features in type 1 diabetes. What was sequenced were expressed TCRB transcripts, since all of the isolated RNA had been reverse transcribed. The data were produced by immunoSEQ multiplex PCR, yet TCRdb's version contains in-frame clones alone and is incomplete. The table has almost 350,000 clones, 7% to 10% seen once. Overall study results and limits: TCRB CDR3s were moderately but significantly shorter in Type 1 diabetes patients in all four CD4+ subsets.

Which antigens these TCRs recognize remains unknown. Sequencing was carried out using central memory CD4+ T cells from blood. The source is a man aged 25-45 years with type 1 diabetes.

Concerning this clone itself: The DNA is left out, because the CDR3 cannot be placed on it with certainty; the CDR3 is given as TCRdb lists it. This rearrangement joins TRBV6-6 to TRBJ2-7; the table calls TRBD2, which could not be checked here. In germline, CDR1 is MNHNY, CDR2 SVGAGI (reference sequence). The CDR3 sequence runs 12 residues, both termini included. The CDR3 region is CASSYRVGGGAF.

This clone came up many times. This chain connects TRBV4-2 to TRBJ2-4; 9 bases agree with TRBD1. The V segment lost 0 bases and the J segment 0 bases; nucleotides outside the gene matches: 6. This CDR3 spans 18 amino acids. The germline gives CDR1 LGHNA, CDR2 YNFKEQ. The CDR3 region has the DNA TGTGCCAGCAGCCAAGATCTGGGACAGGGTATAGCCAAAAACATTCAGTACTTC. Protein: CASSQDLGQGIAKNIQYF.

This chain uses TRBV9 with TRBJ2-3; maybe TRBD2 (6 bases). In germline, CDR1 is SGDLS, CDR2 YYNGEE. The CDR3 totals 16 residues. Trimming left V 3 bases short and J 2 bases short, with 16 bases between. The CDR3 region is CASSGRGDFHTDTQYF. The DNA for the CDR3 is TGTGCCAGCAGCGGGCGGGGTGATTTCCACACAGATACGCAGTATTTT.

Here the CDR3 reads CASRGQAHTEAFF. The CDR3 region has the DNA TGTGCCAGCAGGGGACAGGCCCACACTGAAGCTTTCTTT. The V call is TRBV7-2, the J call TRBJ1-1; 8 bases are a match to TRBD1. Trimming took 6 bases from V and 3 from J; bases not matched to a gene: 3. In germline, CDR1 is SGHTA, CDR2 FQGNSA. CDR3 length: 13 amino acids.

Only a few counts were recorded for this clone. The chain employs TRBV5-4 and TRBJ2-3, with a weak D call TRBD2 (7 bases). V was shortened by 7 bases and J by 4 bases, with 16 bases between the two germline ends. The germline gives CDR1 SGHNT, CDR2 YYREEE (reference sequence). This CDR3 region has 14 residues. CDR3 bases: TGTGCCAGCGGTCGGGGGGCGGACCCAGATACGCAGTATTTT. Translated, it gives CASGRGADPDTQYF. Full variable domain (outside the CDR3, taken from reference TRBV5-4 and TRBJ2-3): ETGVTQSPTHLIKTRGQQVTLRCSSQSGHNTVSWYQQALGQGPQFIFQYYREEENGRGNFPPRFSGLQFPNYSSELNVNALELDDSALYLCASGRGADPDTQYFGPGTRLTVL.

V and J are TRBV19 and TRBJ2-7; D gene unclear. This CDR3 has 13 residues. Germline values: CDR1 LNHDA, CDR2 SQIVND (reference sequence). Trimming removed 4 bases from V and 3 bases from J, with 10 bases in between. The CDR3 nucleotides read TGTGCCAGTAGTACCCTAGACAACTACGAGCAGTACTTC. This sequence encodes CASSTLDNYEQYF.

On this clone: Other nucleotide sequences in the sample specify the same CDR3. The V gene is TRBV7-2, the J gene TRBJ2-5, with D uncertain. V shed 0 bases and J shed 1 base, with 6 bases lying between them. CDR1 is SGHTA and CDR2 is FQGNSA in the germline V gene. This CDR3 contains 14 residues. CDR3 sequence: CASSLASAQETQYF. The CDR3 coding sequence is TGTGCCAGCAGCTTAGCGTCTGCCCAAGAGACCCAGTACTTC.

At least ten counts were recorded for this clone. The rearrangement uses TRBV19 and TRBJ2-5; 8 bases fit TRBD1. Germline V gene lookup returns CDR1 LNHDA and CDR2 SQIVND (reference sequence). The CDR3 is 13 residues long. The V segment lost 5 bases and the J segment 4 bases; nucleotides outside the gene matches: 3. CDR3 sequence reads: CASSSTGGETQYF. The CDR3, as DNA: TGTGCCAGTAGTTCCACAGGGGGAGAGACCCAGTACTTC. The full variable domain, with the rest looked up from reference TRBV19 and TRBJ2-5, is DGGITQSPKYLFRKEGQNVTLSCEQNLNHDAMYWYRQDPGQGLRLIYYSQIVNDFQKGDIAEGYSVSREKKESFPLTVTSAQKNPTAFYLCASSSTGGETQYFGPGTRLLVL.